This T cell receptor (beta chain) was recorded in a study of CD8 T cells in ankylosing spondylitis. This clonotype was recorded at least ten times. Its matching antigen is unknown. The CDR3 runs to 16 residues. V lost 4 bases and J lost 2; bases outside the gene matches: 9. The germline CDR1 and CDR2 sequences are SGHRS and YFSETQ. Each CDR3 protein is one row after TCRdb ran MiXCR on the 5' RACE reads. The sample holds more than 500,000 distinct CDR3 sequences, under 5.5% seen once. Overall study results and limits: A TCR beta motif of fewer than 10 highly homologous variants seemed to mark ankylosing spondylitis blood. Reports say disease-linked clones showed up significantly more in matched ankylosing spondylitis synovial fluid. CD8+ by phenotype, disease-linked clones were relatively rare in peripheral blood.

The clonotype originates from a male donor with ankylosing spondylitis. Specimen: blood, either unsorted or a sorted T cell fraction (not recorded which). The V gene is TRBV5-1, the J gene TRBJ2-1; 7 bases map to TRBD2. The CDR3 bases are TGCGCCAGCAGCCCATGGACTAGAACCACCTACAATGAGCAGTTCTTC. Its protein is CASSPWTRTTYNEQFF.